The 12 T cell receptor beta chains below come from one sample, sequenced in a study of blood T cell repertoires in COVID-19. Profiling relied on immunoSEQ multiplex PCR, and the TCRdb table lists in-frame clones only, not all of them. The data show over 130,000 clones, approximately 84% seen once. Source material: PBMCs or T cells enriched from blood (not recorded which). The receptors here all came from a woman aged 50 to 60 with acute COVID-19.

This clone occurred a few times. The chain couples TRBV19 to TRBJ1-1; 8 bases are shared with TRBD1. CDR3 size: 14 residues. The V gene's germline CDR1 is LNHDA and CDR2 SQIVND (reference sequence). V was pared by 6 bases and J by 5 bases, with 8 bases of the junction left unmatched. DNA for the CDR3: TGTGCCAGTAGGATGGGGACAGGATTAACTGAAGCTTTCTTT. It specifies CASRMGTGLTEAFF. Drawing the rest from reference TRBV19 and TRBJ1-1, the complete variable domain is DGGITQSPKYLFRKEGQNVTLSCEQNLNHDAMYWYRQDPGQGLRLIYYSQIVNDFQKGDIAEGYSVSREKKESFPLTVTSAQKNPTAFYLCASRMGTGLTEAFFGQGTRLTVV.

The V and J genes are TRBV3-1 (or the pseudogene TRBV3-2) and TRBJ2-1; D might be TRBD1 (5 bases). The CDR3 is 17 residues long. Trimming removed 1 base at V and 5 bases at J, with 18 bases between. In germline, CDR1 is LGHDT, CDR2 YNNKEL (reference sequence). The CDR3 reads CASSQGGGRAWNNEQFF. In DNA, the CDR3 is TGTGCCAGCAGCCAAGGTGGCGGCAGGGCCTGGAACAATGAGCAGTTCTTC.

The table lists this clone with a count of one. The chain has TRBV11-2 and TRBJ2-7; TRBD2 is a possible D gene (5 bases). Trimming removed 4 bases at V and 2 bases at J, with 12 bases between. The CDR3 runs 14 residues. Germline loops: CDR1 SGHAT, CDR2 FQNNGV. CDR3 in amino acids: CASSYSEGTYEQYF. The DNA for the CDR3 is TGTGCCAGCAGCTACTCCGAGGGCACCTACGAGCAGTACTTC.

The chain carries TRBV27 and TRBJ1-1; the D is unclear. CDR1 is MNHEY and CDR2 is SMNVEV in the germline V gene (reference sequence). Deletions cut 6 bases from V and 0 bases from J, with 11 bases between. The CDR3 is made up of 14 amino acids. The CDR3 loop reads CASRSRRVNTEAFF. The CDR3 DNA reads TGTGCCAGCAGAAGCCGACGGGTGAACACTGAAGCTTTCTTT.

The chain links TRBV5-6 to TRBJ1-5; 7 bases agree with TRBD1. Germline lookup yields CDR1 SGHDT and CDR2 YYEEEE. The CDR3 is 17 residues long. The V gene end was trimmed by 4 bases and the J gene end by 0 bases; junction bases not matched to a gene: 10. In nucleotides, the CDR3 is TGTGCCAGCAGCGGCTACGGGACAGAAGATAGCAATCAGCCCCAGCATTTT. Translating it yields CASSGYGTEDSNQPQHF.

CDR3 sequence: CAADRADHEQYF. The CDR3 region has the DNA TGTGCCGCGGACAGGGCCGACCACGAGCAGTACTTC. This rearrangement joins TRBV30 to TRBJ2-7; 8 bases agree with TRBD1. V gave up 8 bases and J gave up 5 bases; unmatched junction bases: 8. The CDR3 spans 12 residues. CDR1 GTSNPN and CDR2 SVGIG come from the germline V gene (reference sequence).

The CDR3 nucleotides read TGTGCCAGCAGCTTAGGGGGCGCCCGTGGGGAAAAACTGTTTTTT. Translating gives CASSLGGARGEKLFF. The rearrangement joins TRBV7-2 to TRBJ1-4; a weak D match, TRBD1 (5 bases). CDR3 size: 15 residues. Germline CDR1 reads SGHTA; CDR2 reads FQGNSA. The germline V and J ends were trimmed by 1 base and 8 bases, with 14 bases remaining between them.

The CDR3 DNA is TGTGCCAGCAGTTTACTGGGACAGGGTGCTTGGTCACCCCTCCACTTT. Its protein product is CASSLLGQGAWSPLHF. The chain has TRBV27 and TRBJ1-6; 9 bases are shared with TRBD1. After removal of 2 bases from V and 10 bases from J, the junction contained 9 bases not matched to a gene. The CDR3 has 16 residues. In germline, CDR1 is MNHEY, CDR2 SMNVEV (reference sequence).

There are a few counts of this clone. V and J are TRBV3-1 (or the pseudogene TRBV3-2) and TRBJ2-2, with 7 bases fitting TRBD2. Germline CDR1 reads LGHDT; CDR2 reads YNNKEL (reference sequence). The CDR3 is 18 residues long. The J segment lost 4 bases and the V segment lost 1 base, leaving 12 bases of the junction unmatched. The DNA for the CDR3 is TGTGCCAGCAGCCAAGTAATCCGCGGGAGAATAGTCACCGGGGAGCTGTTTTTT. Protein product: CASSQVIRGRIVTGELFF.

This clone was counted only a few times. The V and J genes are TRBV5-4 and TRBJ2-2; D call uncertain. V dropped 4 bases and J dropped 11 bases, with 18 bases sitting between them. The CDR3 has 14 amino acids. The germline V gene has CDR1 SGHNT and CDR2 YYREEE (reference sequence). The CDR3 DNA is TGTGCCAGCAGCGCAGAGAGGTCTACGAGTGAGCTGTTTTTT. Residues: CASSAERSTSELFF. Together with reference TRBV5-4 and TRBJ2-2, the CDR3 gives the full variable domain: ETGVTQSPTHLIKTRGQQVTLRCSSQSGHNTVSWYQQALGQGPQFIFQYYREEENGRGNFPPRFSGLQFPNYSSELNVNALELDDSALYLCASSAERSTSELFFGEGSRLTVL.

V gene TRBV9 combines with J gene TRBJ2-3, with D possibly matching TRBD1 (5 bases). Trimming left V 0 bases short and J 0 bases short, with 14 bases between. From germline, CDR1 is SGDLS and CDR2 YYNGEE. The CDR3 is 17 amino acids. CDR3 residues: CASSVAVGPGSTDTQYF. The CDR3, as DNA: TGTGCCAGCAGCGTAGCGGTGGGGCCCGGGAGCACAGATACGCAGTATTTT.

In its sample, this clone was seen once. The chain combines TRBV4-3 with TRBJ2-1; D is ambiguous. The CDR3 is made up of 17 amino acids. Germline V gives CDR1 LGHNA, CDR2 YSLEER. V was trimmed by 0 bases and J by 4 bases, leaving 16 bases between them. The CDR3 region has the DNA TGCGCCAGCAGCCAAGATGTGGCGGAATCTTTATACAATGAGCAGTTCTTC. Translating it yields CASSQDVAESLYNEQFF.